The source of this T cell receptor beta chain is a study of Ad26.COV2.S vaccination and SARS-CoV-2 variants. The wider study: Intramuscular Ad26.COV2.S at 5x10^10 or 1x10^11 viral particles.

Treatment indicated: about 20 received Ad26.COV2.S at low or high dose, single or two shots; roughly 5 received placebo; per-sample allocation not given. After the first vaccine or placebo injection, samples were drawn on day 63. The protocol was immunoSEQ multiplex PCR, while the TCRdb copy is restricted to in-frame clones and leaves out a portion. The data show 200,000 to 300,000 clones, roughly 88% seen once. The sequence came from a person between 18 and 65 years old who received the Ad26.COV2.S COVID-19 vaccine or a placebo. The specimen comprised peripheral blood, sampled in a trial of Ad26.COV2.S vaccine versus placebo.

In nucleotides, the CDR3 is TGTGCCAGCTCCCCCCAGAGCTACGAGCAGTACTTC. It yields the protein CASSPQSYEQYF. This rearrangement joins TRBV12-3 or TRBV12-4 to TRBJ2-7; D is unresolved. Trimming cost V 8 bases and J 3 bases, with 11 bases left between them. The CDR3 spans 12 residues.